These 32 T cell receptor beta chains were all obtained from the same sample, sequenced in a study of blood T cell repertoires in COVID-19. Produced via immunoSEQ multiplex PCR; TCRdb's table is partial and in-frame only. Seen here are 300,000 to 400,000 clones, roughly nine tenths observed once, and the top ten hold around 3.9%. The sequencing sample was made of PBMCs or T cells enriched from blood (not recorded which). Receptor source: a woman under 40 who had been exposed to COVID-19.

The chain couples TRBV12-3 or TRBV12-4 to TRBJ1-1, with TRBD1 matching 7 bases. This CDR3 is 13 amino acids long. With 7 bases clipped from V and 10 bases from J, the junction kept 12 bases outside the gene matches. The CDR3 bases are TGTGCCAGCAATCTAAGAGGGGGCCAGGGAGCTTTCTTT. Amino acids: CASNLRGGQGAFF.

The chain has TRBV3-1 (or the pseudogene TRBV3-2) and TRBJ2-7; D gene ambiguous. Germline CDR1 is LGHDT and CDR2 is YNNKEL (reference sequence). This CDR3 comprises 14 residues. The V end lost 3 bases, the J end lost 0 bases, and 9 bases lay between the germline ends. DNA for the CDR3: TGTGCCAGCAGCCAGGGCGTAAACTCCTACGAGCAGTACTTC. Translation: CASSQGVNSYEQYF.

The chain employs TRBV7-8 and TRBJ1-4; possible D gene TRBD1, 6 bases. Deletions cut 5 bases from V and 4 bases from J, with 14 bases between. From germline, CDR1 is SGHVS and CDR2 FQNEAQ. The CDR3 consists of 15 residues. The DNA of the CDR3 is TGTGCCAGCAGCCCTATAGGGGGTTTTAATGAAAAACTGTTTTTT. It translates to CASSPIGGFNEKLFF.

CDR3 loop: CASYRGQGTTYEQYF. The CDR3 coding sequence is TGCGCCAGCTATCGAGGACAGGGAACCACCTACGAGCAGTACTTC. This chain uses TRBV5-1 with TRBJ2-7; the match to TRBD1 covers 8 bases. The germline gives CDR1 SGHRS, CDR2 YFSETQ. The CDR3 loop spans 15 amino acids. Losses at the gene ends were 7 bases for V and 2 bases for J; bases not matched to a gene: 11.

This chain links TRBV5-8 with TRBJ2-7, with a weak D call TRBD1 (6 bases). The CDR3 consists of 16 residues. Germline loops: CDR1 SGHTS, CDR2 YDEGEE. The germline V and J ends were trimmed by 1 base and 0 bases, with 14 bases remaining between them. The CDR3 DNA follows: TGTGCCAGCAGCTTGATGGACAGACCGGTCTCCTACGAGCAGTACTTC. Protein product: CASSLMDRPVSYEQYF.

CDR3 amino acids: CASSLYMNTEAFF. The CDR3 DNA reads as TGTGCCAGCAGTTTATATATGAACACTGAAGCTTTCTTT. V usage is TRBV27 and J usage is TRBJ1-1; D gene unclear. Trimming removed 1 base at V and 0 bases at J, with 3 bases between. Germline CDR1 and CDR2: MNHEY and SMNVEV (reference sequence). This CDR3 region has 13 residues.

The chain carries TRBV3-1 (or the pseudogene TRBV3-2) and TRBJ1-1; tentative D call: TRBD1 (5 bases). This CDR3 has 13 amino acids. Germline V gives CDR1 LGHDT, CDR2 YNNKEL (reference sequence). The germline V and J ends were trimmed by 4 bases and 1 base, with 7 bases remaining between them. CDR3 bases: TGTGCCAGCAGCCTGGGGGGGAACACTGAAGCTTTCTTT. Translation gives CASSLGGNTEAFF.

CDR3 bases: TGTGCCAGCGGACCAGGGGATTCACCCCTCCACTTT. This sequence encodes CASGPGDSPLHF. The rearrangement uses TRBV6-5 and TRBJ1-6, with a weak D call TRBD1 (6 bases). Germline CDR1 and CDR2: MNHEY and SVGAGI. The CDR3 loop spans 12 amino acids. Trimming stripped 8 bases from V and 8 bases from J, with 10 bases between.

This clone was seen only once. The chain has TRBV6-6 and TRBJ1-5; TRBD1 matches 7 bases. The length of the CDR3 is 14 residues. CDR1 MNHNY and CDR2 SVGAGI come from the germline V gene (reference sequence). The J segment lost 1 base and the V segment lost 7 bases, leaving 4 bases of the junction unmatched. The CDR3 DNA follows: TGTGCCAGCAATGGCAGGGGGAGCAATCAGCCCCAGCATTTT. Translation: CASNGRGSNQPQHF.

Comments on this clone: At one of its ends the junction is not consistent with the germline gene, which may arise from a read error. The V gene is TRBV4-1, the J gene TRBJ1-5, with 11 positions matching TRBD1. Per germline, CDR1 MGHRA and CDR2 YSYEKL. The CDR3 contains 15 residues. The CDR3 bases are TGCGCCAGCAGTCAAGGGACAGGGGGTTATCAGCCCCAGCATTTT. It yields the protein CASSQGTGGYQPQHF.

This chain joins TRBV28 and TRBJ1-5, with TRBD1 matching 8 bases. Germline V gives CDR1 MDHEN, CDR2 SYDVKM. The length of the CDR3 is 14 residues. The J segment lost 3 bases and the V segment lost 6 bases, leaving 4 bases of the junction unmatched. CDR3 DNA: TGTGCCAGCAGCTGGACAGGGCTCAATCAGCCCCAGCATTTT. Its translation is CASSWTGLNQPQHF.

CDR3 sequence reads: CASSQVTSWAHYEQYF. The CDR3, as DNA: TGTGCCAGCAGCCAAGTGACGAGCTGGGCTCACTACGAGCAGTACTTC. The J gene is TRBJ2-7, the V gene TRBV14; D is ambiguous. There are 16 residues in the CDR3. CDR1 SGHDN and CDR2 FVKESK come from the germline V gene. Trimming took off 1 base at V and 3 bases at J, with 16 bases between the two ends. Together with reference TRBV14 and TRBJ2-7, the CDR3 gives the full variable domain: EAGVTQFPSHSVIEKGQTVTLRCDPISGHDNLYWYRRVMGKEIKFLLHFVKESKQDESGMPNNRFLAERTGGTYSTLKVQPAELEDSGVYFCASSQVTSWAHYEQYFGPGTRLTVT.

The rearrangement uses TRBV7-9 and TRBJ1-1; D call uncertain. CDR1 and CDR2 (germline): SEHNR, FQNEAQ (reference sequence). Trimming stripped 5 bases from V and 1 base from J, with 11 bases between. This CDR3 is 14 amino acids long. The CDR3 coding sequence is TGTGCCAGCAGCCGGGCAGGAGGGAACACTGAAGCTTTCTTT. As protein: CASSRAGGNTEAFF.

The chain employs TRBV4-2 and TRBJ2-7, with TRBD2 matching 12 bases. Trimming removed 1 base from V and 0 bases from J; junction bases left unmatched: 4. Germline V gives CDR1 LGHNA, CDR2 YNFKEQ. CDR3 size: 17 residues. The DNA of the CDR3 is TGTGCCAGCAGCCAAGGCCAACTAGCGGGGGGCTCCTACGAGCAGTACTTC. Translating gives CASSQGQLAGGSYEQYF.

J is TRBJ1-1 and V is TRBV12-5; D is possibly TRBD1 (6 bases). In germline, CDR1 is LGHNT, CDR2 FRNRAP. V was shortened by 4 bases and J by 8 bases, with 8 bases between the two germline ends. The CDR3 is 11 amino acids. The CDR3 DNA follows: TGTGCTAGTGGTTACGACAGGGAAGCTTTCTTT. Its translation: CASGYDREAFF.

The chain employs TRBV13 and TRBJ1-1; perhaps TRBD1 as D (6 bases). Trimming removed 4 bases from V and 0 bases from J, with 12 bases in between. The CDR3 is 15 residues long. Per germline, CDR1 PRHDT and CDR2 FYEKMQ (reference sequence). CDR3 region: CASSSPGHMNTEAFF. In DNA form, the CDR3 reads TGTGCCAGCAGCTCCCCGGGACATATGAACACTGAAGCTTTCTTT. Full variable domain (rest looked up from reference TRBV13 and TRBJ1-1): AAGVIQSPRHLIKEKRETATLKCYPIPRHDTVYWYQQGPGQDPQFLISFYEKMQSDKGSIPDRFSAQQFSDYHSELNMSSLELGDSALYFCASSSPGHMNTEAFFGQGTRLTVV.

The rearrangement joins TRBV10-3 to TRBJ1-2; the match to TRBD1 covers 7 bases. J was trimmed by 14 bases and V by 0 bases; bases with no gene match: 12. This CDR3 is built from 14 residues. Germline V gives CDR1 ENHRY, CDR2 SYGVKD. The CDR3 here is CAISESGDSSGSTF. CDR3 in DNA: TGTGCCATCAGTGAGTCGGGGGACAGCTCCGGATCTACCTTC.

As regards this clone: The sample has other DNA sequences that encode this CDR3 too. This chain joins TRBV5-4 and TRBJ2-7, with 10 bases fitting TRBD1. Trimming at V came to 4 bases and at J to 1 base, leaving 5 bases not matched to a gene. The germline CDR1 and CDR2 sequences are SGHNT and YYREEE (reference sequence). The CDR3 spans 15 residues. CDR3 amino acids: CASSLDRGSSYEQYF. Here the CDR3 DNA reads TGTGCCAGCAGCCTGGACAGGGGGTCTTCCTACGAGCAGTACTTC.

This clone was seen a handful of times. The chain combines TRBV11-2 with TRBJ1-1; D ambiguous. This CDR3 has 13 residues. V was pared by 2 bases and J by 4 bases, with 8 bases between. The germline CDR1 and CDR2 sequences are SGHAT and FQNNGV. This CDR3 reads CASSLSWSTEAFF. The CDR3 region has the DNA TGTGCCAGCAGCTTAAGTTGGAGCACTGAAGCTTTCTTT. Supplemented by reference TRBV11-2 and TRBJ1-1, the full variable domain reads EAGVAQSPRYKIIEKRQSVAFWCNPISGHATLYWYQQILGQGPKLLIQFQNNGVVDDSQLPKDRFSAERLKGVDSTLKIQPAKLEDSAVYLCASSLSWSTEAFFGQGTRLTVV.

This clone was counted a few times. The V gene is TRBV4-1, the J gene TRBJ1-4, with D unclear. Germline-derived CDR1 and CDR2 are MGHRA and YSYEKL. This CDR3 is 12 amino acids long. V was shortened by 4 bases and J by 3 bases, with 3 bases between the two germline ends. The CDR3 loop is CASSPSNEKLFF. The CDR3 DNA sequence: TGCGCCAGCAGCCCGTCTAATGAAAAACTGTTTTTT.

V is TRBV5-1 and J is TRBJ1-2; 7 nucleotides align to TRBD1. Germline V lookup: CDR1 SGHRS, CDR2 YFSETQ. Germline trimming cut 2 bases from V and 0 bases from J; bases unmatched to any gene: 7. This CDR3 spans 16 amino acids. CDR3 DNA: TGCGCCAGCAGCTTCTCACTAACAGGGGCTAACTATGGCTACACCTTC. It translates to CASSFSLTGANYGYTF.

J is TRBJ2-3 and V is TRBV19, with TRBD2 matching over 8 bases. There are 15 residues in the CDR3. The V and J ends lost 5 bases and 4 bases, in that order; junction bases with no gene match: 8. Germline CDR1 LNHDA, CDR2 SQIVND (reference sequence). The CDR3 DNA sequence: TGTGCCAGTAGTCTTGGCGGGGGGCCCCCAGATACGCAGTATTTT. Translated, it gives CASSLGGGPPDTQYF.

The CDR3: CASSYSGGLINEQYF. The CDR3, as DNA: TGTGCCAGCAGTTACTCGGGGGGGCTGATCAACGAGCAGTACTTC. V is TRBV6-5 and J is TRBJ2-7, with D possibly matching TRBD2 (7 bases). V gave up 0 bases and J gave up 5 bases, with 14 bases separating them. The CDR3 spans 15 residues. The germline V gene encodes CDR1 MNHEY and CDR2 SVGAGI.

This clone was counted a single time. This rearrangement joins TRBV5-1 to TRBJ1-1; D unclear. Germline V gene sequence: CDR1 SGHRS, CDR2 YFSETQ. V was cut by 0 bases and J by 0 bases, with 9 bases left in between. The CDR3 totals 15 residues. This CDR3 reads CASSLAGGLNTEAFF. The CDR3 coding sequence is TGCGCCAGCAGCTTGGCTGGCGGTTTGAACACTGAAGCTTTCTTT. Using reference TRBV5-1 and TRBJ1-1 for the parts outside the CDR3, the full variable domain is KAGVTQTPRYLIKTRGQQVTLSCSPISGHRSVSWYQQTPGQGLQFLFEYFSETQRNKGNFPGRFSGRQFSNSRSEMNVSTLELGDSALYLCASSLAGGLNTEAFFGQGTRLTVV.

V gene TRBV2 combines with J gene TRBJ2-7, with 9 bases matching TRBD1. The germline V gene has CDR1 SNHLY and CDR2 FYNNEI. V lost 11 bases to trimming and J lost 2 bases; unmatched junction nucleotides: 4. This CDR3 has 12 amino acids. The CDR3 DNA is TGTGCCGCCCGGGACAGGGCCTACGAGCAGTACTTC. Its translation is CAARDRAYEQYF.

This clone was detected once. The rearrangement uses TRBV6-2 or TRBV6-3 and TRBJ2-7; D remains unclear. The V end was cut by 3 bases, the J end by 0 bases, with 12 bases between. CDR1 is MNHEY and CDR2 is SVGEGT in the germline V gene. This CDR3 spans 15 amino acids. The CDR3 region is CASSYLRWSSYEQYF. CDR3 in DNA: TGTGCCAGCAGTTATTTAAGGTGGAGCTCCTACGAGCAGTACTTC.

The rearrangement joins TRBV5-8 to TRBJ1-5; no definite D call. This CDR3 is built from 14 residues. CDR1 and CDR2 from the germline V gene are SGHTS and YDEGEE. V dropped 0 bases and J dropped 3 bases, with 7 bases sitting between them. For the CDR3, the DNA is TGTGCCAGCAGCTTGGGACTTCCCAATCAGCCCCAGCATTTT. Its translation: CASSLGLPNQPQHF. Drawing the rest from reference TRBV5-8 and TRBJ1-5, the complete variable domain is EAGVTQSPTHLIKTRGQQATLRCSPISGHTSVYWYQQALGLGLQFLLWYDEGEERNRGNFPPRFSGRQFPNYSSELNVNALELEDSALYLCASSLGLPNQPQHFGDGTRLSIL.

This clone was found a few times. The rearrangement links TRBV27 to TRBJ2-7; the match to TRBD2 covers 9 bases. The V segment lost 5 bases and the J segment 1 base; nucleotides outside the gene matches: 6. Germline lookup yields CDR1 MNHEY and CDR2 SMNVEV (reference sequence). The CDR3 contains 15 residues. The CDR3 bases are TGTGCCAGCAGTCCTCTAGCGGGGCTGTCCTACGAGCAGTACTTC. It encodes CASSPLAGLSYEQYF.

The chain recombines TRBV5-1 with TRBJ1-3; D not resolved. V lost 6 bases and J 4 bases, leaving 11 bases between the germline ends. The CDR3 loop spans 13 amino acids. Germline V gene sequence: CDR1 SGHRS, CDR2 YFSETQ. CDR3 sequence: CASTTNAGNTIYF. As DNA, the CDR3 is TGCGCCAGCACCACTAATGCCGGAAACACCATATATTTT.

The genes are TRBV14 and TRBJ2-1, with 10 bases fitting TRBD1. V shed 4 bases, J shed 5 bases, and the junction held 2 bases outside the gene matches. This CDR3 is 14 amino acids long. CDR1 and CDR2 from the germline V gene are SGHDN and FVKESK. The CDR3 region is CASSRGTGDNEQFF. Written as DNA, the CDR3 is TGTGCCAGCAGCCGCGGGACAGGGGACAATGAGCAGTTCTTC.

The table lists this clone with a count of one. The rearrangement joins TRBV29-1 to TRBJ2-1, with 10 nucleotides matching TRBD2. Trimming cost V 4 bases and J 2 bases; bases outside gene matches: 2. CDR3 size: 14 residues. Germline CDR1 SQVTM, CDR2 ANQGSEA. The CDR3 region has the DNA TGCAGCGTTGCGAGCGGGGGGGCCTACAATGAGCAGTTCTTC. Translated: CSVASGGAYNEQFF.

The V and J genes are TRBV7-9 and TRBJ1-1; tentatively, D is TRBD1 (6 bases). The CDR3 is 15 residues long. V lost 5 bases, J lost 4 bases, and 17 bases lay in between. Germline V CDR1 and CDR2: SEHNR, FQNEAQ (reference sequence). CDR3: CASSPALGGVTEAFF. CDR3 DNA sequence: TGTGCCAGCAGCCCAGCATTAGGGGGGGTCACTGAAGCTTTCTTT.